This T cell receptor beta chain was recorded in a study of T cells after yellow fever vaccination. Study-wide findings and caveats: Booster sampling recovered most clones from primary vaccination (under 97% CD4, approximately 88% CD8). Abundant clonotypes from the bulk population could contaminate FACS-sorted repertoires.

This clonotype appeared many times. Its cognate antigen is unknown. UMIs were added to TCR cDNA along with a universal primer site when it was made by 5'RACE template switching. TCRdb reprocessed the 5' RACE reads via MiXCR and lists one record per CDR3 protein. The data show 250,000 to 400,000 distinct CDR3 sequences, around 4.5% seen once. V lost 5 bases to trimming and J lost 1 base, with 10 bases between them. CDR3 size: 14 residues. Germline V lookup: CDR1 MNHEY, CDR2 SVGAGI. The chain carries TRBV6-5 and TRBJ2-3; D is undetermined. This clonotype originated in a man between 18 and 29 years old who received the YFV17D yellow fever vaccine. The sequences come from PBMCs, collected 15 days after the yellow fever booster vaccination. The CDR3 sequence is CASSIGLRTDTQYF. As DNA, the CDR3 is TGTGCCAGCAGTATCGGGTTACGCACAGATACGCAGTATTTT.